Listed here are 21 T cell receptor beta chains from one sample, sequenced in a study of T cell repertoires in cytomegalovirus infection. TCRdb itself ran the reads through MiXCR, one entry per CDR3 protein. This sample has about 360,000 distinct CDR3 sequences, with about a sixth found just once. The sequencing sample was made of PBMCs. These receptors were collected from a human donor in good health (CMV status not recorded). Some clones in this sample may be carry-over from other donors' samples.

The J gene is TRBJ2-7, the V gene TRBV29-1; D is undetermined. Deletions cut 7 bases from V and 5 bases from J, with 12 bases between. This CDR3 has 11 residues. Germline CDR1 SQVTM, CDR2 ANQGSEA. The CDR3 coding sequence is TGCAGCGCCTCGACGGGCCACGAGCAGTACTTC. Protein: CSASTGHEQYF.

The table lists this clonotype with many counts. The V and J genes are TRBV28 and TRBJ1-5; D uncertain. V lost 1 base, J lost 3 bases, and 10 bases lay in between. There are 15 residues in the CDR3. Germline CDR1 is MDHEN and CDR2 is SYDVKM. The CDR3 region is CASSLLPDHNQPQHF. The CDR3 DNA follows: TGTGCCAGCAGTTTATTACCGGACCACAATCAGCCCCAGCATTTT.

The rearrangement joins TRBV19 to TRBJ2-2, with D tentatively TRBD1 (5 bases). Trimming removed 2 bases from V and 6 bases from J, with 16 bases in between. The CDR3 is 16 residues long. The germline V gene has CDR1 LNHDA and CDR2 SQIVND (reference sequence). The CDR3 loop reads CASSIYRGARAGELFF. CDR3 coding DNA: TGTGCCAGTAGTATATATCGTGGGGCTCGAGCCGGGGAGCTGTTTTTT.

The chain couples TRBV2 to TRBJ2-5; D remains unclear. Trimming cost V 8 bases and J 1 base, with 2 bases left between them. This CDR3 comprises 10 residues. Germline V gene lookup returns CDR1 SNHLY and CDR2 FYNNEI. The CDR3 DNA reads TGTGCCAGCCTCCAAGAGACCCAGTACTTC. It yields the protein CASLQETQYF.

This clonotype has at least ten counts. The chain couples TRBV28 to TRBJ1-1; TRBD1 might be the D (6 bases). CDR3 length: 16 amino acids. Between the trimmed V and J ends, which lost 3 bases and 3 bases, there was a span of 17 bases. The V gene's germline CDR1 is MDHEN and CDR2 SYDVKM. In nucleotides, the CDR3 is TGTGCCAGCAGTTTCAGGGGTCGAGGACCCTACACTGAAGCTTTCTTT. This gives the protein CASSFRGRGPYTEAFF.

This clonotype was detected a few times. The V and J genes are TRBV23-1 and TRBJ2-1, with D possibly called TRBD1 or TRBD2 (6 bases each). TRBV23-1 is known as an ORF, though its function is uncertain. Between the trimmed V and J ends, which lost 0 bases and 8 bases, there was a span of 17 bases. The CDR3 length is 16 residues. DNA of the CDR3: TGCGCCAGCAGTCAATCGCGGGACATGTGTCAGGATGAGCAGTTCTTC. Translating it yields CASSQSRDMCQDEQFF.

The chain recombines TRBV20-1 with TRBJ2-1; a weak D match, TRBD2 (6 bases). V lost 6 bases and J lost 5, with 23 bases in between. This CDR3 spans 16 amino acids. The germline V gene encodes CDR1 DFQATT and CDR2 SNEGSKA (reference sequence). Here the CDR3 reads CSASPPGGARHNEQFF. In nucleotides, the CDR3 is TGCAGTGCGAGCCCTCCAGGCGGGGCGAGACACAATGAGCAGTTCTTC.

The chain combines TRBV15 with TRBJ2-3; perhaps TRBD2 as D (6 bases). Trimming cost V 0 bases and J 0 bases, with 7 bases left between them. The CDR3 sequence is 15 residues long. Per germline, CDR1 LNHNV and CDR2 YYDKDF (reference sequence). The CDR3 sequence: CATSRDGTSTDTQYF. For the CDR3, the DNA is TGTGCCACCAGCAGAGATGGGACTAGCACAGATACGCAGTATTTT.

Only a few counts were recorded for this clonotype. V is TRBV20-1 and J is TRBJ2-5, with 8 positions matching TRBD1. With 5 bases clipped from V and 5 bases from J, the junction kept 13 bases outside the gene matches. Germline V gene sequence: CDR1 DFQATT, CDR2 SNEGSKA (reference sequence). The CDR3 covers 15 residues. Here the CDR3 DNA reads TGCAGTGCTGAGGCGGGACAGGTCTCTTCGGAGACCCAGTACTTC. It translates to CSAEAGQVSSETQYF.

The table lists this clonotype with many counts. The gene calls are TRBV7-2 and TRBJ2-3; 9 positions match TRBD2. This CDR3 contains 12 residues. Per germline, CDR1 SGHTA and CDR2 FQGNSA. Germline trimming cut 5 bases from V and 11 bases from J; bases unmatched to any gene: 5. The chain's CDR3 is CASSPSGIGQYF. The CDR3 region has the DNA TGTGCCAGCAGCCCTAGCGGGATCGGGCAGTATTTT.

This clonotype was seen at least ten times. The chain recombines TRBV5-5 with TRBJ2-7, with 9 bases matching TRBD2. This CDR3 is built from 15 residues. J was trimmed by 3 bases and V by 3 bases; bases with no gene match: 7. Germline loops: CDR1 SGHKS, CDR2 YYEKEE (reference sequence). DNA of the CDR3: TGTGCCAGCAGCTCAAAGACTAGCGGAAGCTACGAGCAGTACTTC. Its protein product is CASSSKTSGSYEQYF.

This sequence joins TRBV11-2 and TRBJ2-7; D gene unclear. The CDR3 sequence is 15 residues long. Germline CDR1 and CDR2: SGHAT and FQNNGV. The V end lost 5 bases, the J end lost 2 bases, and 16 bases lay between the germline ends. Here the CDR3 DNA reads TGTGCCAGCAGCGAATCGACGACGAACACCTACGAGCAGTACTTC. Its translation is CASSESTTNTYEQYF.

In this sample, this clonotype turned up many times. J is TRBJ1-2 and V is TRBV7-2; a possible D gene is TRBD1 (5 bases). Germline CDR1 reads SGHTA; CDR2 reads FQGNSA. Between the trimmed V and J ends, which lost 1 base and 4 bases, there was a span of 16 bases. The CDR3 covers 16 residues. The CDR3 region is CASSLGPRVGLYGYTF. The CDR3 DNA sequence: TGTGCCAGCAGCTTAGGTCCCAGGGTGGGACTCTATGGCTACACCTTC.

The J gene is TRBJ2-3, the V gene TRBV29-1; D may be TRBD2 (5 bases). There are 13 residues in the CDR3. Trimming removed 3 bases from V and 4 bases from J, with 11 bases in between. The germline V gene encodes CDR1 SQVTM and CDR2 ANQGSEA. CDR3 region: CSVDEGVPDTQYF. The CDR3 coding sequence is TGCAGCGTTGATGAGGGAGTCCCAGATACGCAGTATTTT.

This chain connects TRBV30 to TRBJ1-2, with D uncertain. This CDR3 has 11 amino acids. The germline CDR1 and CDR2 sequences are GTSNPN and SVGIG (reference sequence). The V and J ends lost 1 base and 7 bases respectively, with 7 bases between them. The CDR3 region has the DNA TGTGCCTGGAGTGACTGGTCTGGCTACACCTTC. It yields the protein CAWSDWSGYTF.

This clonotype was observed many times. This chain joins TRBV19 and TRBJ1-1; no clear D gene. Between the trimmed V and J ends, which lost 9 bases and 0 bases, there was a span of 11 bases. Germline CDR1 reads LNHDA; CDR2 reads SQIVND (reference sequence). The CDR3 spans 13 residues. The CDR3 spells CASSVYMNTEAFF. DNA of the CDR3: TGTGCCAGCTCCGTGTACATGAACACTGAAGCTTTCTTT.

J is TRBJ2-1 and V is TRBV11-2; 13 bases are a match to TRBD2. Germline V gene lookup returns CDR1 SGHAT and CDR2 FQNNGV. V was pared by 6 bases and J by 5 bases, with 4 bases of the junction left unmatched. CDR3 length equals 15 residues. CDR3 DNA: TGTGCCAGCAGGGGACTAGCGGGGAACCACAATGAGCAGTTCTTC. As protein: CASRGLAGNHNEQFF.

The chain recombines TRBV12-5 with TRBJ2-3, with D hard to call. Germline V lookup: CDR1 LGHNT, CDR2 FRNRAP. V was trimmed by 1 base and J by 1 base, leaving 9 bases between them. This CDR3 is 15 amino acids long. The DNA for the CDR3 is TGTGCTAGTGGTTTGGATGGGGTCCGCACAGATACGCAGTATTTT. It is translated as CASGLDGVRTDTQYF. Combining the CDR3 with reference TRBV12-5 and TRBJ2-3 gives the whole variable domain DARVTQTPRHKVTEMGQEVTMRCQPILGHNTVFWYRQTMMQGLELLAYFRNRAPLDDSGMPKDRFSAEMPDATLATLKIQPSEPRDSAVYFCASGLDGVRTDTQYFGPGTRLTVL.

As for this clonotype: It is likely a read error, because the conserved phenylalanine at the end of the CDR3 is missing. The rearrangement joins TRBV12-3 or TRBV12-4 to TRBJ1-5; D uncertain. The CDR3 is made up of 15 amino acids. With 7 bases removed from V and 3 bases from J, the gap between germline ends came to 16 bases. This CDR3 reads CASNRVKPDNQPQHS. CDR3 nucleotides: TGTGCCAGCAATAGGGTTAAACCGGACAATCAGCCCCAGCATTCT.

The chain is built from TRBV18 and TRBJ2-7, with TRBD2 as a possible D gene (6 bases). The ends were cut back, 3 bases at V and 0 bases at J, with 12 bases in the middle. The CDR3 has 15 amino acids. Germline loops: CDR1 KGHSH, CDR2 LQKENI. CDR3 nucleotides: TGTGCCAGCTCACCCCCGGGGAGGCTCTCCTACGAGCAGTACTTC. Residues: CASSPPGRLSYEQYF.

In the case of this clonotype: At one end the junction does not follow the germline gene, possibly because of a read error. The V and J genes are TRBV5-8 and TRBJ2-1; TRBD1 aligns across 9 bases. This CDR3 spans 15 amino acids. The V gene's germline CDR1 is SGHTS and CDR2 YDEGEE. The CDR3, as DNA: TGTGCCGGCAGCCCCCGGGACAGGGCGTACAATGAGCAGTTCTTC. Amino acid sequence: CAGSPRDRAYNEQFF. Complete variable domain (other parts from reference TRBV5-8 and TRBJ2-1): EAGVTQSPTHLIKTRGQQATLRCSPISGHTSVYWYQQALGLGLQFLLWYDEGEERNRGNFPPRFSGRQFPNYSSELNVNALELEDSALYLCAGSPRDRAYNEQFFGPGTRLTVL.